The rows below give T cell receptor beta chains drawn from one sample of a study of blood T cell repertoires in COVID-19. Clones were sequenced by immunoSEQ multiplex PCR, and TCRdb holds only the in-frame ones, with some missing. The sample lists around 250,000 clones; about four fifths were seen once. Sequenced material: peripheral blood. The receptor source for this set is a woman between 18 and 29 years old with acute or convalescent COVID-19. The CDR3 runs from the conserved cysteine through the conserved F or W. The D gene is left open where the match is weak. The size of a clone is reported for some rows only, either as once, few or many, or as a class for expanded clones.

TRBV24-1	NA	17	TRBD2	TRBJ2-3	TGTGCCACCAGTGATCTTAGCGGGACGTGGGGCCAAGATACGCAGTATTTT	CATSDLSGTWGQDTQYF
TRBV19	NA	14	TRBD1	TRBJ1-1	TGTGCCAGTAGTATGCCCGGACAGGGAAGGAGAGCTTTCTTT	CASSMPGQGRRAFF
TRBV7-2	NA	14	TRBD2	TRBJ2-1	TGTGCCAGCAGCCTCCCTAGCGGGTACAATGAGCAGTTCTTC	CASSLPSGYNEQFF
TRBV24-1	NA	16	TRBD2	TRBJ2-1	TGTGCCACCAGTGACCCCGGGAGGGGAGGTAACAATGAGCAGTTCTTC	CATSDPGRGGNNEQFF
TRBV18	NA	15	TRBD1	TRBJ1-5	TGTGCCAGCTCGCGAGGGACAGGGGAGTACCAGCCCCAGCATTTT	CASSRGTGEYQPQHF
TRBV5-6	once	16	TRBD2	TRBJ2-2	TGTGCCAGCAGCTTGGAGGAGCGGGGGAACACCGGGGAGCTGTTTTTT	CASSLEERGNTGELFF
TRBV13	NA	17	TRBD1	TRBJ1-1	TGTGCCAGCAGCCCTCTCGGACAGGGAGATGCAGCCACTGAAGCTTTCTTT	CASSPLGQGDAATEAFF
TRBV6-1	once	15	TRBD2	TRBJ2-3	TGTGCCAGCAGGCTACTAGCGGGAGTGGCAGATACGCAGTATTTT	CASRLLAGVADTQYF
TRBV5-1	NA	14	NA	TRBJ2-1	TGCGCCAGCAGCTTGGCCCTAGAAAGGAATGAGCAGTTCTTC	CASSLALERNEQFF
TRBV14	NA	13	NA	TRBJ1-1	TGTGCCAGCAGCCAGAATCAGGGGACTGAAGCTTTCTTT	CASSQNQGTEAFF
TRBV2	NA	13	NA	TRBJ1-1	TGTGCCAGCAGGAAGGACAGTTACACTGAAGCTTTCTTT	CASRKDSYTEAFF
TRBV19	NA	13	TRBD2	TRBJ2-5	TGTGCCAGTAGCCTCTGGGGGGGAGAGACCCAGTACTTC	CASSLWGGETQYF
TRBV5-8	few	18	TRBD2	TRBJ2-1	TGTGCCAGCAGCTCAGCAGCGGGAGCGTGGGTAGGCGGGGATGAGCAGTTCTTC	CASSSAAGAWVGGDEQFF
TRBV4-1	NA	13	NA	TRBJ2-1	TGCGCCAGCAGCCAAGAACTCCACAATGAGCAGTTCTTC	CASSQELHNEQFF
TRBV7-2	NA	16	TRBD2	TRBJ2-1	TGTGCCAGCAGACCCCAACTAGCGGGAGATCCCAATGAGCAGTTCTTC	CASRPQLAGDPNEQFF
TRBV10-2	NA	13	NA	TRBJ1-5	TGCGCCAGCAGTGAAGGGCGGGATCAGCCCCAGCATTTT	CASSEGRDQPQHF
TRBV28	NA	15	NA	TRBJ2-1	TGTGCCAGCAGTTTAGACAGGATCGTCTACAATGAGCAGTTCTTC	CASSLDRIVYNEQFF
TRBV4-3	once	17	NA	TRBJ1-6	TGCGCCAGCAGCCAAGATCTGGCAGGGAGGTGGAATTCACCCCTCCACTTT	CASSQDLAGRWNSPLHF
TRBV28	once	16	TRBD2	TRBJ2-1	TGTGCCAGCAGTTTCGGTCGCCTAGCGGGCAACAATGAGCAGTTCTTC	CASSFGRLAGNNEQFF
TRBV7-2	once	17	TRBD1	TRBJ1-6	TGTGCCAGCAGCTTAGGGACAGGGGAGATTTATAATTCACCCCTCCACTTT	CASSLGTGEIYNSPLHF
TRBV4-3	NA	14	NA	TRBJ2-7	TGCGCCAGCAGCCAGGCAGGGGTCTCCTACGAGCAGTACTTC	CASSQAGVSYEQYF
TRBV4-3	NA	12	NA	TRBJ2-3	TGCGCCAGCAGCCAAGGTCAAGATACGCAGTATTTT	CASSQGQDTQYF
TRBV10-1	few	16	TRBD1	TRBJ2-2	TGCGCCAGCAGTGAGTCGGGACAGGGAAGGGGCGGGGAGCTGTTTTTT	CASSESGQGRGGELFF
TRBV7-9	NA	14	NA	TRBJ1-3	TGTGCCAGCAGCTTAGAGAGGTCTGGAAACACCATATATTTT	CASSLERSGNTIYF
TRBV5-4	few	15	NA	TRBJ2-2	TGTGCCAGCAGCTTGGTCCCCAGGGGGGCCGGGGAGCTGTTTTTT	CASSLVPRGAGELFF
TRBV6-5	few	15	TRBD1	TRBJ2-7	TGTGCCAGCAGTTACGGGGGACAGGGCGACCACGAGCAGTACTTC	CASSYGGQGDHEQYF
TRBV27	NA	16	NA	TRBJ2-1	TGTGCCAGCAGTCGCCTTAGTGTATGGTCCTACAATGAGCAGTTCTTC	CASSRLSVWSYNEQFF
TRBV16	NA	14	TRBD1	TRBJ1-2	TGTGCCAGCAGCTCAACACAGGGGTTTGGTGGCTACACCTTC	CASSSTQGFGGYTF
TRBV5-1	NA	12	TRBD1	TRBJ1-2	TGCGCCAGCAGCGGACAGGGGATTGACTACACCTTC	CASSGQGIDYTF
TRBV6-6	NA	13	NA	TRBJ1-1	TGTGCCAGCAGTTACCTAGAGAACACTGAAGCTTTCTTT	CASSYLENTEAFF
TRBV7-9	NA	17	NA	TRBJ1-2	TGTGCCAGCAGCCCAATTGAAAAGGGGCCAATGGACTATGGCTACACCTTC	CASSPIEKGPMDYGYTF
TRBV4-3	many	16	NA	TRBJ1-2	TGCGCCAGCAGCCAAGGGGGCCAGACATTTAACTATGGCTACACCTTC	CASSQGGQTFNYGYTF
TRBV7-6	NA	16	TRBD2	TRBJ2-7	TGTGCCAGCAGCTCTGGGACTAGCGGAACAAACTACGAGCAGTACTTC	CASSSGTSGTNYEQYF
TRBV5-6	NA	13	NA	TRBJ2-3	TGTGCCAGCAGCTTATACAGGATAGATACGCAGTATTTT	CASSLYRIDTQYF
TRBV6-5	NA	15	TRBD1	TRBJ1-1	TGTGCCAGCAGTTGGACAGGGGGTTTGGGCACTGAAGCTTTCTTT	CASSWTGGLGTEAFF
TRBV27	once	17	TRBD1	TRBJ2-2	TGTGCCAGCAGTTTACCTACAGGGGGCTGGTGGACCGGGGAGCTGTTTTTT	CASSLPTGGWWTGELFF
TRBV11-2	NA	17	TRBD2	TRBJ2-1	TGTGCCAGCAGCCCCCGTAGAACTAGCGGCTCCTACAATGAGCAGTTCTTC	CASSPRRTSGSYNEQFF
TRBV5-6	NA	16	TRBD2	TRBJ2-1	TGTGCCAGCAGCTTGGTTCGTCTAGCGGGAGGCAATGAGCAGTTCTTC	CASSLVRLAGGNEQFF
TRBV10-3	NA	15	TRBD1	TRBJ2-7	TGTGCCATCAGTGAACCGGGACAGGCAACCTACGAGCAGTACTTC	CAISEPGQATYEQYF
TRBV5-4	NA	16	TRBD2	TRBJ2-5	TGTGCCAGCAGCTTGGAGGAACTAGCGGGAGAAGAGACCCAGTACTTC	CASSLEELAGEETQYF
TRBV12-3/TRBV12-4	NA	13	TRBD1	TRBJ2-1	TGTGCCAGCAGTTCGACAGGGTACAATGAGCAGTTCTTC	CASSSTGYNEQFF
TRBV19	NA	14	TRBD1	TRBJ1-1	TGTGCCAGTAGTCCTGGACAGGGCTGGACTGAAGCTTTCTTT	CASSPGQGWTEAFF
TRBV10-1	NA	15	TRBD2	TRBJ2-2	TGCGCCAGCAGTGTGGCGGTAGCGGGAGACGGGGAGCTGTTTTTT	CASSVAVAGDGELFF
TRBV6-6	few	13	NA	TRBJ1-4	TGTGCCAGCAGTCAGGGGTTTAATGAAAAACTGTTTTTT	CASSQGFNEKLFF
TRBV4-3	NA	15	NA	TRBJ2-1	TGCGCCAGCAGCCAAGGCCCGGGCTCCTACAATGAGCAGTTCTTC	CASSQGPGSYNEQFF
TRBV7-9	NA	15	NA	TRBJ2-6	TGTGCCAGCAGCCTTCCGGTCTTGGGGGCCAACGTCCTGACTTTC	CASSLPVLGANVLTF
TRBV4-3	NA	15	NA	TRBJ2-2	TGCGCCAGCAGCCAAGCTAAGCCTAGCGTCGGGGAGCTGTTTTTT	CASSQAKPSVGELFF
TRBV7-2	NA	16	TRBD1	TRBJ2-7	TGTGCCAGCAGCCCCGACCGGGACAGGGGGACTTACGAGCAGTACTTC	CASSPDRDRGTYEQYF
TRBV11-1	NA	13	TRBD1	TRBJ1-2	TGTGCCAGCAGCCCCAGGGGGTCGGATGGCTACACCTTC	CASSPRGSDGYTF